Presented here are 23 T cell receptor beta chains from one specimen sequenced in a study of blood T cell repertoires in COVID-19. Using immunoSEQ multiplex PCR, the repertoire was profiled, and TCRdb retains in-frame clones only, with some absent. The table lists roughly 220,000 clones, 81% of them singletons. What was sequenced was peripheral blood. The receptors shown here come from a woman of 80 years or more with COVID-19, enrolled during active disease.

This chain links TRBV2 with TRBJ2-7, with TRBD1 as a possible D gene (6 bases). The CDR3 has 13 amino acids. V gave up 7 bases and J gave up 1 base, with 11 bases separating them. The V gene's germline CDR1 is SNHLY and CDR2 FYNNEI. The CDR3 reads CASTRDRSYEQYF. Here the CDR3 DNA reads TGTGCCAGCACCCGTGACAGGTCCTACGAGCAGTACTTC.

The chain employs TRBV5-1 and TRBJ1-3; no definite D call. The V gene's germline CDR1 is SGHRS and CDR2 YFSETQ. Trimming took off 5 bases at V and 0 bases at J, with 12 bases between the two ends. The CDR3 extends over 15 amino acids. DNA of the CDR3: TGCGCCAGCAGAGAAACAGCAAACTCTGGAAACACCATATATTTT. Its protein is CASRETANSGNTIYF.

This chain joins TRBV19 and TRBJ2-1; 9 bases fit TRBD2. With V trimmed by 5 bases and J by 7 bases, 3 bases remained unmatched. CDR1 is LNHDA, CDR2 SQIVND, per germline (reference sequence). This CDR3 is 13 amino acids long. The CDR3: CASSGLAGNEQFF. CDR3 coding DNA: TGTGCCAGTAGTGGTCTAGCGGGAAATGAGCAGTTCTTC. Looking up the rest from reference TRBV19 and TRBJ2-1 gives the full variable domain: DGGITQSPKYLFRKEGQNVTLSCEQNLNHDAMYWYRQDPGQGLRLIYYSQIVNDFQKGDIAEGYSVSREKKESFPLTVTSAQKNPTAFYLCASSGLAGNEQFFGPGTRLTVL.

The chain combines TRBV6-5 with TRBJ2-3, with 9 bases aligning to TRBD2. The germline gives CDR1 MNHEY, CDR2 SVGAGI. The CDR3 runs to 13 residues. Unmatched junction bases numbered 8, after V lost 2 bases and J lost 14 bases. The CDR3 region is CASSYESGGIPYF. As DNA, the CDR3 is TGTGCCAGCAGTTACGAGAGCGGGGGGATTCCGTATTTT.

The chain uses TRBV18 and TRBJ2-1, with a tentative D call TRBD2 (6 bases). CDR1 is KGHSH and CDR2 is LQKENI in the germline V gene. With 3 bases removed from V and 10 bases from J, the gap between germline ends came to 13 bases. This CDR3 contains 13 residues. The CDR3 loop reads CASSPGLNGEQFF. CDR3 coding DNA: TGTGCCAGCTCACCGGGACTCAATGGGGAGCAGTTCTTC.

This chain connects TRBV5-6 to TRBJ2-5; D is uncertain. Trimming cost V 0 bases and J 2 bases, with 11 bases left between them. The CDR3 has 15 residues. From germline, CDR1 is SGHDT and CDR2 YYEEEE. The CDR3 nucleotides read TGTGCCAGCAGCTTGGTGTTCTATGCACAAGAGACCCAGTACTTC. It codes for CASSLVFYAQETQYF.

This clone was seen a few times. This chain connects TRBV18 to TRBJ1-3; no firm D call. CDR1 is KGHSH, CDR2 LQKENI, per germline. The CDR3 contains 14 residues. Trimming cost V 4 bases and J 3 bases, with 10 bases left between them. DNA of the CDR3: TGTGCCAGCTCACAAGAGGGATATGGAAACACCATATATTTT. It yields the protein CASSQEGYGNTIYF. The variable domain in full, with the rest retrieved from reference TRBV18 and TRBJ1-3, is NAGVMQNPRHLVRRRGQEARLRCSPMKGHSHVYWYRQLPEEGLKFMVYLQKENIIDESGMPKERFSAEFPKEGPSILRIQQVVRGDSAAYFCASSQEGYGNTIYFGEGSWLTVV.

This clone showed up just a few times. The V gene is TRBV5-1, the J gene TRBJ2-7; D is ambiguous. The CDR3 sequence is 12 residues long. The germline CDR1 and CDR2 sequences are SGHRS and YFSETQ. The V gene lost 5 bases and the J gene lost 2 bases, with 8 bases spanning the gap. CDR3 in DNA: TGCGCCAGCAGGGGCATTACCTACGAGCAGTACTTC. It codes for CASRGITYEQYF.

This chain uses TRBV7-3 with TRBJ2-1; TRBD2 might be the D (7 bases). V lost 3 bases to trimming and J lost 3 bases, with 12 bases between them. The CDR3 extends over 15 amino acids. Germline V gene data show CDR1 as SGHTA and CDR2 as FQGTGA. The CDR3 loop reads CASSLRGRLYNEQFF. Written as DNA, the CDR3 is TGTGCCAGCAGCTTGCGGGGGCGCCTCTACAATGAGCAGTTCTTC.

The gene calls are TRBV12-3 or TRBV12-4 and TRBJ1-1, with D unresolved. CDR3 length equals 12 residues. The V end was cut by 3 bases, the J end by 8 bases, with 10 bases between. The CDR3 loop is CASSLRSIEAFF. CDR3 nucleotides: TGTGCCAGCAGTTTGAGGTCGATCGAAGCTTTCTTT.

The V gene is TRBV7-2, the J gene TRBJ2-1; perhaps TRBD2 as D (5 bases). The ends were cut back, 5 bases at V and 0 bases at J, with 14 bases in the middle. Looked up from germline, CDR1 is SGHTA and CDR2 is FQGNSA. The CDR3 is 16 amino acids. The CDR3 spells CASSVEGSSSYNEQFF. For the CDR3, the DNA is TGTGCCAGCAGCGTTGAGGGCTCCAGCTCCTACAATGAGCAGTTCTTC.

This rearrangement joins TRBV19 to TRBJ1-3, with D possibly matching TRBD1 (6 bases). The CDR3 loop spans 15 amino acids. V was clipped by 7 bases and J by 0 bases, with 13 bases between them. Germline lookup yields CDR1 LNHDA and CDR2 SQIVND (reference sequence). CDR3 sequence: CASIQGRNSGNTIYF. CDR3 coding DNA: TGTGCCAGTATCCAGGGGCGAAACTCTGGAAACACCATATATTTT.

In its sample, this clone was seen a few times. The chain recombines TRBV6-5 with TRBJ1-5; D gene uncertain. V lost 6 bases, J lost 6 bases, and 12 bases lay in between. The germline V gene has CDR1 MNHEY and CDR2 SVGAGI. The CDR3 covers 13 residues. In DNA form, the CDR3 reads TGTGCCAGCAGGAAGACGACGGGTCAGCCCCAGCATTTT. Translated: CASRKTTGQPQHF.

This CDR3 is CASRLQREAFF. The CDR3, as DNA: TGTGCCAGCAGGTTACAACGGGAAGCTTTCTTT. V gene TRBV28 combines with J gene TRBJ1-1; D is undetermined. V gave up 6 bases and J gave up 8 bases, with 10 bases separating them. The length of the CDR3 is 11 residues. Germline CDR1 reads MDHEN; CDR2 reads SYDVKM.

V usage is TRBV28 and J usage is TRBJ1-2; tentatively, D is TRBD1 (6 bases). Per the germline V gene, CDR1 is MDHEN and CDR2 is SYDVKM. Between the trimmed V and J ends, which lost 5 bases and 4 bases, there was a span of 14 bases. The CDR3 has 14 amino acids. CDR3 sequence: CASSEGQSSYGYTF. The DNA of the CDR3 is TGTGCCAGCAGTGAAGGACAGTCCTCCTATGGCTACACCTTC.

This chain joins TRBV5-4 and TRBJ2-7, with 9 bases lining up with TRBD1. The CDR3 has 15 residues. Trimming removed 3 bases from V and 5 bases from J; junction bases left unmatched: 9. Germline CDR1 and CDR2: SGHNT and YYREEE (reference sequence). This CDR3 is CASSSARDRDHEQYF. CDR3 DNA: TGTGCCAGCAGCTCCGCCCGGGACAGGGACCACGAGCAGTACTTC. Based on the CDR3 plus reference TRBV5-4 and TRBJ2-7, the full variable domain is ETGVTQSPTHLIKTRGQQVTLRCSSQSGHNTVSWYQQALGQGPQFIFQYYREEENGRGNFPPRFSGLQFPNYSSELNVNALELDDSALYLCASSSARDRDHEQYFGPGTRLTVT.

The gene calls are TRBV4-2 and TRBJ2-1, with a possible D match to TRBD2 (5 bases). Germline lookup yields CDR1 LGHNA and CDR2 YNFKEQ. The CDR3 loop spans 16 amino acids. Trimming left V 4 bases short and J 10 bases short, with 23 bases between. This CDR3 reads CASSPPPSGRDDEQFF. CDR3 nucleotide sequence: TGTGCCAGCAGCCCCCCCCCGAGTGGGAGAGACGACGAGCAGTTCTTC.

The rearrangement links TRBV5-1 to TRBJ1-1, with D maybe TRBD1 (6 bases). CDR1 is SGHRS and CDR2 is YFSETQ in the germline V gene. CDR3 length equals 14 residues. The V and J ends lost 0 bases and 4 bases respectively, with 10 bases between them. CDR3 sequence (DNA): TGCGCCAGCAGCTTGGGACAGGTCACCACTGAAGCTTTCTTT. Protein product: CASSLGQVTTEAFF. The variable domain in full, completed from reference TRBV5-1 and TRBJ1-1, reads KAGVTQTPRYLIKTRGQQVTLSCSPISGHRSVSWYQQTPGQGLQFLFEYFSETQRNKGNFPGRFSGRQFSNSRSEMNVSTLELGDSALYLCASSLGQVTTEAFFGQGTRLTVV.

The chain uses TRBV19 and TRBJ2-3; D might be TRBD2 (6 bases). The germline V gene encodes CDR1 LNHDA and CDR2 SQIVND (reference sequence). V gave up 4 bases and J gave up 7 bases, with 21 bases separating them. The CDR3 sequence is 16 residues long. CDR3 loop: CASSNPAGSNGYTQYF. In nucleotides, the CDR3 is TGTGCCAGTAGTAATCCGGCGGGGTCAAATGGGTATACGCAGTATTTT. The full variable domain, with the rest looked up from reference TRBV19 and TRBJ2-3, is DGGITQSPKYLFRKEGQNVTLSCEQNLNHDAMYWYRQDPGQGLRLIYYSQIVNDFQKGDIAEGYSVSREKKESFPLTVTSAQKNPTAFYLCASSNPAGSNGYTQYFGPGTRLTVL.

The J gene is TRBJ1-2, the V gene TRBV28; no definite D call. CDR3 length: 13 amino acids. V dropped 5 bases and J dropped 0 bases, with 7 bases sitting between them. Germline CDR1 MDHEN, CDR2 SYDVKM. CDR3 nucleotides: TGTGCCAGCAGTCCTCCTGCTAACTATGGCTACACCTTC. Translating gives CASSPPANYGYTF.

The V call is TRBV7-2, the J call TRBJ1-1, with D maybe TRBD1 (5 bases). Germline V CDR1 and CDR2: SGHTA, FQGNSA. The V end lost 1 base, the J end lost 0 bases, and 9 bases lay between the germline ends. The CDR3 has 15 amino acids. CDR3: CASSLGQLMNTEAFF. In DNA form, the CDR3 reads TGTGCCAGCAGCTTAGGACAGCTAATGAACACTGAAGCTTTCTTT.

This sequence joins TRBV6-5 and TRBJ1-2; TRBD1 is a possible D gene (6 bases). Looked up from germline, CDR1 is MNHEY and CDR2 is SVGAGI. Trimming took off 1 base at V and 2 bases at J, with 8 bases between the two ends. This CDR3 region has 14 residues. The CDR3 DNA sequence: TGTGCCAGCAGTTACTATAGGGGGAACTATGGCTACACCTTC. It codes for CASSYYRGNYGYTF.

This chain connects TRBV19 to TRBJ1-1; D is ambiguous. Germline assignment: CDR1 LNHDA and CDR2 SQIVND (reference sequence). The CDR3 sequence is 13 residues long. V lost 4 bases, J lost 4 bases, and 10 bases lay in between. The CDR3 nucleotides read TGTGCCAGTAGTACCGACGGGTCCACTGAAGCTTTCTTT. Its protein product is CASSTDGSTEAFF.